The present entry profiles one T cell receptor (beta chain) with its context. Its antigen is currently unknown. The entry originates in a study of cytomegalovirus exposure and HLA in healthy donors. Study at large: Of all 400 or so donors who were genotyped, 81% belonged to the Caucasian-associated ancestry cluster. Study conclusions and caveats: Association of a missense DCLRE1C variant with TCR beta V- and J-gene trimming was reported in a later analysis.

A multiplex PCR was run with 60 Vbeta primers and 13 Jbeta primers. Here immunoSEQ multiplex PCR was the method, and the copy in TCRdb shows in-frame clones only, minus some. The sample has approximately 170,000 clones, over 70% seen once. The clonotype originates from a woman between 40 and 55 years old in good health and CMV-seropositive. The sequenced sample consisted of PBMCs.

CDR3 nucleotides: TGTGCCTGGAGTGAGGACAGGGTCTCTGGCTACGAGCAGTACTTC. This codes for CAWSEDRVSGYEQYF. V and J are TRBV30 and TRBJ2-7, with 8 bases lining up with TRBD1. This CDR3 contains 15 residues. CDR1 and CDR2 from the germline V gene are GTSNPN and SVGIG (reference sequence). The V segment lost 1 base and the J segment 3 bases; nucleotides outside the gene matches: 8.